These T cell receptor beta chains were read from a single sample in a study of OX40 agonist ivuxolimab in advanced cancers. Sequencing used immunoSEQ multiplex PCR; TCRdb keeps in-frame clones, though not all of them. There are about 68,000 clones in the sample; approximately 81% occur only once, and roughly 0.74% lies in the top ten. The sequencing used CD4+ or CD8+ T cells sorted from blood, collected in a trial of the OX40 agonist ivuxolimab. These receptors were taken from an adult with an advanced solid tumor such as melanoma, head and neck, liver or kidney cancer. The CDR3 runs from the conserved cysteine through the conserved F or W. Each record gives: J gene, clone size, V gene, D gene, CDR3 protein, CDR3 DNA. The D gene is left open where the match is weak. Expanded clones get a size class; other rows say once, few or many, or leave the size out.

TRBJ2-1	-	TRBV5-8	TRBD2	CASSSGVSSYNEQFF	TGTGCCAGCAGTAGCGGGGTGAGCTCCTACAATGAGCAGTTCTTC
TRBJ1-1	few	TRBV9	-	CASSVDSLLTEAFF	TGTGCCAGCAGCGTGGACAGTTTGTTGACTGAAGCTTTCTTT
TRBJ1-2	-	TRBV7-2	-	CASSPGPEGDGYTF	TGTGCCAGCAGCCCGGGCCCCGAGGGGGATGGCTACACCTTC
TRBJ2-7	-	TRBV6-1	-	CASNEGAYEQYF	TGTGCCAGCAATGAAGGTGCATACGAGCAGTACTTC
TRBJ1-2	-	TRBV2	-	CASSDRVGGYTF	TGTGCCAGCAGTGACAGGGTCGGTGGCTACACCTTC
TRBJ2-1	-	TRBV6-5	TRBD2	CASSSGGAGEQFF	TGTGCCAGCAGCTCGGGGGGGGCCGGGGAGCAGTTCTTC
TRBJ1-2	-	TRBV15	-	CATSRDTLDGYTF	TGTGCCACCAGCAGAGACACATTAGATGGCTACACCTTC
TRBJ1-1	few	TRBV11-2	-	CASSRNRGDTEAFF	TGTGCCAGCAGCCGCAACCGGGGGGACACTGAAGCTTTCTTT
TRBJ1-2	few	TRBV2	-	CASSGGVYYGYTF	TGTGCCAGCAGTGGGGGAGTTTACTATGGCTACACCTTC
TRBJ2-1	-	TRBV29-1	-	CSVERSSYNEQFF	TGCAGCGTTGAAAGGAGCTCCTACAATGAGCAGTTCTTC
TRBJ1-6	few	TRBV4-1	TRBD1	CASSPTPMDRASPLHF	TGCGCCAGCAGCCCCACCCCCATGGACAGGGCTTCACCCCTCCACTTT
TRBJ1-4	few	TRBV5-1	TRBD1	CASSLWGQRTDEKLFF	TGCGCCAGCAGCTTGTGGGGACAGAGAACGGATGAAAAACTGTTTTTT
TRBJ1-2	-	TRBV29-1	-	CSVGGTENYGYTF	TGCAGCGTTGGTGGGACGGAAAACTATGGCTACACCTTC
TRBJ2-1	-	TRBV7-2	-	CASSLVGEQFF	TGTGCCAGCAGCTTAGTGGGTGAGCAGTTCTTC
TRBJ2-7	-	TRBV7-8	-	CASSLSYEQYF	TGTGCCAGCAGCTTATCCTACGAGCAGTACTTC
TRBJ2-3	-	TRBV4-1	TRBD2	CASSPGLAGGVRTDTQYF	TGCGCCAGCAGCCCAGGACTAGCGGGGGGGGTACGCACAGATACGCAGTATTTT
TRBJ2-7	-	TRBV2	-	CASRRTGGSWEQYF	TGTGCCAGCAGACGGACGGGCGGTAGTTGGGAGCAGTACTTC
TRBJ2-5	-	TRBV6-1	-	CASSERPQLAGLQETQYF	TGTGCCAGCAGTGAACGGCCCCAACTGGCAGGGTTGCAAGAGACCCAGTACTTC
TRBJ2-7	-	TRBV6-6	-	CASSYRVGEQYF	TGTGCCAGCAGTTACAGGGTGGGCGAGCAGTACTTC
TRBJ2-1	-	TRBV7-2	-	CASSLGGPTYNEQFF	TGTGCCAGCAGCTTAGGGGGTCCCACCTACAATGAGCAGTTCTTC
TRBJ1-5	-	TRBV19	-	CASSSPDRRGQPQHF	TGTGCCAGTAGTAGCCCCGACAGGAGAGGCCAGCCCCAGCATTTT
TRBJ1-1	-	TRBV5-1	-	CASTPQVRGPDTEAFF	TGCGCCAGCACCCCCCAAGTCCGGGGCCCGGACACTGAAGCTTTCTTT
TRBJ1-1	-	TRBV6-1	TRBD1	CASAYRQGTEAFF	TGTGCCAGCGCCTATCGACAGGGGACTGAAGCTTTCTTT
TRBJ2-1	-	TRBV6-5	TRBD1	CASSFRDSTYNEQFF	TGTGCCAGCAGTTTTCGGGACAGTACCTACAATGAGCAGTTCTTC
TRBJ1-1	-	TRBV9	-	CASSVGGQVETEAFF	TGTGCCAGCAGCGTGGGGGGGCAGGTCGAAACTGAAGCTTTCTTT
TRBJ1-1	-	TRBV6-6	-	CASSYGGGETEAFF	TGTGCCAGCAGTTACGGAGGGGGGGAAACTGAAGCTTTCTTT
TRBJ1-3	once	TRBV6-5	TRBD1	CASSLDRGGNTIYF	TGTGCCAGCAGTCTTGACAGGGGGGGAAACACCATATATTTT
TRBJ1-5	once	TRBV18	TRBD1	CASSPTGAGQPQHF	TGTGCCAGCTCACCCACAGGGGCGGGTCAGCCCCAGCATTTT
TRBJ1-5	-	TRBV2	-	CASSSSLDSLSHF	TGTGCCAGCAGTAGTTCCTTGGACAGCCTAAGTCATTTT
TRBJ2-7	once	TRBV2	TRBD2	CASTGTSGGATEQYF	TGTGCCAGCACCGGGACTAGCGGGGGGGCTACGGAGCAGTACTTC
TRBJ1-3	-	TRBV28	-	CASGSIHSGNTIYF	TGTGCCAGCGGCAGCATTCACTCTGGAAACACCATATATTTT
TRBJ2-5	-	TRBV5-4	-	CASSLGLQGQETQYF	TGTGCCAGCAGCTTGGGTTTACAGGGCCAAGAGACCCAGTACTTC
TRBJ1-1	few	TRBV4-1	-	CASSQAYGFTEAFF	TGCGCCAGCAGCCAAGCTTACGGTTTCACTGAAGCTTTCTTT
TRBJ2-2	-	TRBV5-4	-	CASKSGVFTGELFF	TGTGCCAGCAAGTCGGGGGTCTTCACCGGGGAGCTGTTTTTT
TRBJ2-7	-	TRBV27	-	CASSLKRDEQYF	TGTGCCAGCAGTTTAAAGAGGGACGAGCAGTACTTC
TRBJ1-6	-	TRBV6-1	-	CASSFRDSPLHF	TGTGCCAGCAGTTTCAGGGATTCACCCCTCCACTTT
TRBJ2-1	once	TRBV19	TRBD1	CASATGQLYNEQFF	TGTGCCAGTGCCACGGGACAGCTTTACAATGAGCAGTTCTTC
TRBJ2-7	-	TRBV18	TRBD2	CASSAAGAEQYF	TGTGCCAGCTCAGCAGCGGGGGCCGAGCAGTACTTC
TRBJ1-1	-	TRBV4-3	-	CASSRFILNTEAFF	TGCGCCAGCAGCCGATTCATCTTGAACACTGAAGCTTTCTTT
TRBJ2-1	-	TRBV10-2	TRBD2	CASTKGLAGVDEQFF	TGCGCCAGCACTAAAGGACTAGCGGGGGTGGATGAGCAGTTCTTC
TRBJ2-3	-	TRBV9	TRBD2	CASSVATSGGQGTDTQYF	TGTGCCAGCAGCGTAGCAACTAGCGGGGGGCAGGGAACAGATACGCAGTATTTT
TRBJ2-5	-	TRBV10-3	TRBD2	CAIRPGLATQETQYF	TGTGCCATCAGACCGGGACTAGCCACTCAAGAGACCCAGTACTTC
TRBJ1-5	-	TRBV5-8	TRBD1	CASSPRTGGNQPQHF	TGTGCCAGCAGCCCAAGGACAGGGGGCAATCAGCCCCAGCATTTT
TRBJ2-7	-	TRBV7-2	TRBD2	CASSLSGGHSYEQYF	TGTGCCAGCAGCCTTAGCGGGGGGCACTCCTACGAGCAGTACTTC
TRBJ2-1	-	TRBV5-8	-	CASSYRVLYNEQFF	TGTGCCAGCAGCTACAGGGTACTCTACAATGAGCAGTTCTTC
TRBJ2-7	-	TRBV7-2	-	CASSLDRDSEQYF	TGTGCCAGCAGCTTAGACAGGGATAGCGAGCAGTACTTC
TRBJ2-7	once	TRBV6-5	-	CASGRGIDEQYF	TGTGCCAGCGGGAGGGGGATCGACGAGCAGTACTTC
TRBJ1-1	-	TRBV7-2	TRBD1	CASSLTGGKMNTEAFF	TGTGCCAGCAGCCTAACAGGGGGGAAGATGAACACTGAAGCTTTCTTT
TRBJ1-5	-	TRBV7-9	TRBD1	CASSSGGTEYQPQHF	TGTGCCAGCAGCTCTGGCGGGACAGAATATCAGCCCCAGCATTTT
TRBJ1-2	few	TRBV27	TRBD1	CASSYEQGDGYTF	TGTGCCAGCAGTTACGAACAGGGGGATGGCTACACCTTC
TRBJ1-2	-	TRBV19	-	CASSINGVQDYGYTF	TGTGCCAGTAGTATTAACGGGGTCCAGGACTATGGCTACACCTTC